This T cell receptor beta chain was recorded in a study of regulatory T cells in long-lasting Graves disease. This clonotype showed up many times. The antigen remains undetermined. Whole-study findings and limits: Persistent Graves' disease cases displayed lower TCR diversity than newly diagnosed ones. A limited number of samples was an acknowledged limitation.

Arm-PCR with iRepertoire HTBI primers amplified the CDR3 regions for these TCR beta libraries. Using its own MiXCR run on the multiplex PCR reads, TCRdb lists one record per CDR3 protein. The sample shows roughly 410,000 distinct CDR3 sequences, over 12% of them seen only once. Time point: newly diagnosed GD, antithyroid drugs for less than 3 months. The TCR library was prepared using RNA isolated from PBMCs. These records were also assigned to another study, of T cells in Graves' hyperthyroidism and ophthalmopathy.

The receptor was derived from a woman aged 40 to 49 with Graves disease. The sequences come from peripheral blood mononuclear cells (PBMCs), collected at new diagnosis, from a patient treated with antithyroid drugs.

The CDR3 region is CASSLGEGAVTDTQYF. CDR3 DNA: TGTGCCAGCAGTCTAGGGGAGGGAGCGGTCACAGATACGCAGTATTTT. This chain joins TRBV27 and TRBJ2-3; 7 bases align to TRBD2. The length of the CDR3 is 16 residues. V gave up 5 bases and J gave up 2 bases; unmatched junction bases: 10. CDR1 and CDR2 (germline): MNHEY, SMNVEV (reference sequence).